This T cell receptor (beta chain) stems from a study of CD8+CD57+ T cells in acquired aplastic anemia. This clonotype appeared many times. TCR beta VDJ and CDR3 profiling used genomic DNA as template. TCRdb re-derived calls from the reads in MiXCR, one entry per CDR3 protein. The sample gives around 140,000 distinct CDR3 sequences, around 41% of which show up once; roughly 8.1% is in the top ten. The specimen sequenced was sorted CD4+, CD8+, or CD8+CD57+ T cells (not recorded which) from PBMCs. This TCR came from a human donor in good health, serving as a control.

The CDR3 DNA reads TGTGCCAGTAGTATAAGGACAGGGGTCGATACGCAGTATTTT. It codes for CASSIRTGVDTQYF. This chain joins TRBV19 and TRBJ2-3; 9 bases line up with TRBD1. The CDR3 is 14 residues long. The J segment lost 6 bases and the V segment lost 2 bases, leaving 3 bases of the junction unmatched. Germline CDR1 LNHDA, CDR2 SQIVND (reference sequence).